This is a list of T cell receptor beta chains from one sample in a study of T cells in Graves' hyperthyroidism and ophthalmopathy. TCRdb re-derived calls from the multiplex PCR reads in MiXCR, one entry per CDR3 protein. Here the sample spans roughly 160,000 distinct CDR3 sequences, about 9% being singletons. Sequencing input: blood. Every receptor here comes from a woman aged 18-35 years with Graves' hyperthyroidism that later progressed to Graves' ophthalmopathy. Each CDR3 is given with its conserved first and last residue. The order of the fields is clone size, CDR3 length, V gene, J gene, D gene, CDR3 protein, CDR3 DNA. A D gene is named only where the DNA matches it firmly. Where a row states a size, it is once, few, many or the class of an expanded clone; other rows omit it.

>many|14|TRBV9|TRBJ2-7|.
CASSVGGATYEQYF
TGTGCCAGCAGCGTAGGAGGGGCGACCTACGAGCAGTACTTC
>few|15|TRBV10-2|TRBJ2-3|.
CASSARQRSTDTQYF
TGCGCCAGCAGTGCCCGCCAGCGGAGCACAGATACGCAGTATTTT
>.|14|TRBV3-1|TRBJ1-3|.
CASSQQDAGNTIYF
TGTGCCAGCAGCCAACAGGACGCTGGAAACACCATATATTTT
>many|15|TRBV11-3|TRBJ2-7|TRBD1
CASSPGQGNTYEQYF
TGTGCCAGCAGCCCGGGACAGGGGAACACCTACGAGCAGTACTTC
>many|16|TRBV3-1|TRBJ1-5|TRBD1
CASSPWTGAFNQPQHF
TGTGCCAGCAGCCCCTGGACAGGGGCCTTCAATCAGCCCCAGCATTTT
>.|15|TRBV6-1|TRBJ1-2|.
CASRGVRGSDYGYTF
TGTGCCAGCAGAGGCGTCCGGGGAAGTGACTATGGCTACACCTTC
>many|15|TRBV19|TRBJ2-1|TRBD2
CASSNSGGAMNEQFF
TGTGCCAGTAGTAACAGCGGGGGGGCAATGAATGAGCAGTTCTTC
>many|17|TRBV24-1|TRBJ2-6|.
CATSDTVKGTGANVLTF
TGTGCCACCAGTGATACGGTCAAGGGTACTGGGGCCAACGTCCTGACTTTC
>few|16|TRBV6-1|TRBJ2-3|TRBD2
CASRGTSGTSTDTQYF
TGTGCCAGCAGGGGGACTAGCGGGACATCCACAGATACGCAGTATTTT
>.|17|TRBV4-1|TRBJ2-4|TRBD1
CASSQVGQGVAKNIQYF
TGCGCCAGCAGCCAAGTGGGGCAGGGGGTAGCCAAAAACATTCAGTACTTC
>.|20|TRBV5-1|TRBJ2-6|.
CASSLVGIPTLRSGANVLTF
TGCGCCAGCAGCTTGGTTGGCATCCCGACGCTTAGATCTGGGGCCAACGTCCTGACTTTC
>many|14|TRBV30|TRBJ1-1|.
CAWSVLRGGTEAFF
TGTGCCTGGAGTGTATTACGGGGGGGCACTGAAGCTTTCTTT
>many|16|TRBV10-3|TRBJ2-1|.
CAISEGPASTYNEQFF
TGTGCCATCAGTGAGGGGCCCGCTTCTACCTACAATGAGCAGTTCTTC
>many|15|TRBV20-1|TRBJ1-5|TRBD1
CSARPGTGINQPQHF
TGCAGTGCTAGACCCGGGACAGGGATTAATCAGCCCCAGCATTTT
>many|14|TRBV19|TRBJ1-2|TRBD1
CASEPGQNNYGYTF
TGTGCCAGCGAACCGGGACAGAATAACTATGGCTACACCTTC
>few|16|TRBV18|TRBJ2-7|TRBD1
CASSPNADRRDYEQYF
TGTGCCAGCTCACCCAACGCGGACAGGCGCGACTACGAGCAGTACTTC
>few|15|TRBV19|TRBJ1-2|.
CASSSQDSRAYGYTF
TGTGCCAGTAGTAGCCAGGACAGCCGAGCCTATGGCTACACCTTC
>.|13|TRBV9|TRBJ2-1|.
CASPRDSYNEQFF
TGTGCCAGCCCTCGGGACTCCTACAATGAGCAGTTCTTC
>many|14|TRBV28|TRBJ1-3|.
CASSLSGFGNTIYF
TGTGCCAGCAGTTTATCGGGGTTCGGAAACACCATATATTTT
>many|14|TRBV30|TRBJ2-1|.
CAWASPPSYNEQFF
TGTGCCTGGGCTTCGCCCCCTAGTTACAATGAGCAGTTCTTC
>many|16|TRBV7-2|TRBJ2-5|TRBD2
CASSLGLAGKQETQYF
TGTGCCAGCAGCTTGGGACTAGCGGGAAAACAAGAGACCCAGTACTTC
>many|15|TRBV10-3|TRBJ2-7|.
CAISEGTGSFYEQYF
TGTGCCATCAGTGAGGGGACTGGAAGCTTCTACGAGCAGTACTTC
>many|18|TRBV28|TRBJ2-1|TRBD1
CASTSASTGVKSYNEQFF
TGTGCCAGCACCTCCGCCTCGACAGGGGTTAAATCCTACAATGAGCAGTTCTTC
>many|13|TRBV2|TRBJ2-3|TRBD2
CASRGGSTDTQYF
TGTGCCAGCCGGGGGGGCAGTACAGATACGCAGTATTTT
>many|13|TRBV24-1|TRBJ1-2|.
CATSDRSGDGYTF
TGTGCCACCAGTGATCGGAGTGGGGATGGCTACACCTTC
>many|14|TRBV28|TRBJ2-3|.
CASSWGQSTDTQYF
TGTGCCAGCAGTTGGGGACAAAGCACAGATACGCAGTATTTT
>many|14|TRBV20-1|TRBJ1-1|TRBD1
CSARPTGGFTEAFF
TGCAGTGCTAGACCGACAGGGGGCTTCACTGAAGCTTTCTTT
>many|13|TRBV20-1|TRBJ2-7|TRBD2
CSARLAGAYEQYF
TGCAGTGCTAGACTGGCGGGAGCCTACGAGCAGTACTTC
>many|15|TRBV7-8|TRBJ2-5|.
CASSYSYRVVETQYF
TGTGCCAGCAGTTATAGTTACAGGGTCGTAGAGACCCAGTACTTC
>few|16|TRBV20-1|TRBJ2-3|.
CSAHRVQPYNTDTQYF
TGCAGTGCTCACCGAGTCCAACCTTATAACACAGATACGCAGTATTTT
>few|17|TRBV4-2|TRBJ2-3|TRBD2
CASSPGTSGASTDTQYF
TGTGCCAGCAGCCCCGGGACTAGCGGGGCTAGCACAGATACGCAGTATTTT
>many|15|TRBV10-3|TRBJ1-5|TRBD1
CAISRDRGGNQPQHF
TGTGCCATCAGTAGGGACAGGGGAGGGAATCAGCCCCAGCATTTT
>many|13|TRBV20-1|TRBJ1-2|TRBD1
CSASGGGGLGYTF
TGCAGTGCCTCAGGGGGAGGGGGGCTGGGCTACACCTTC
>many|14|TRBV20-1|TRBJ2-5|.
CSCGGGGGELTQYF
TGCAGTTGTGGGGGAGGGGGAGGGGAGCTGACCCAGTACTTC
>many|15|TRBV7-9|TRBJ2-1|TRBD1
CASSLGGQLYNEQFF
TGTGCCAGCAGCTTAGGGGGACAGTTATACAATGAGCAGTTCTTC
>once|16|TRBV5-5|TRBJ2-1|TRBD2
CASGLAGAGAANEQFF
TGTGCCAGCGGCTTGGCAGGAGCGGGAGCGGCCAATGAGCAGTTCTTC